A selection of T cell receptor beta chains follows, all from one sample in a study of OX40 agonist ivuxolimab in advanced cancers. Clones were sequenced by immunoSEQ multiplex PCR, and TCRdb holds only the in-frame ones, with some missing. This sample has tens of thousands of clones, with around three quarters found just once. The sequencing here drew on CD4+ or CD8+ T cells sorted from blood, taken in a trial of the OX40 agonist ivuxolimab. Source of these receptors: an adult with an advanced solid tumor such as melanoma, head and neck, liver or kidney cancer. Each CDR3 is given with its conserved first and last residue. The D gene is left open where the match is weak. The size of a clone is reported for some rows only, either as once, few or many, or as a class for expanded clones.

d_gene,v_gene,abundance,j_gene,CDR3nt,CDR3aa
TRBD1,TRBV6-5,medium-sized,TRBJ2-1,TGTGCCAGCAGTTACTTACAGGGGGGTGAGCAGTTCTTC,CASSYLQGGEQFF
.,TRBV11-2,once,TRBJ1-1,TGTGCCAGCAGCTCCGGGACAATGAACACTGAAGCTTTCTTT,CASSSGTMNTEAFF
TRBD1,TRBV6-1,.,TRBJ1-1,TGTGCCAGCAGATGGACAGGCTGGGACACTGAAGCTTTCTTT,CASRWTGWDTEAFF
TRBD1,TRBV6-6,medium-sized,TRBJ1-1,TGTGCCAGCAGTTACTCAGGGGGCAGGAATGAAGCTTTCTTT,CASSYSGGRNEAFF
TRBD1,TRBV19,.,TRBJ2-7,TGTGCCAGTACGCCGACAGGGAAGTACGAGCAGTACTTC,CASTPTGKYEQYF
TRBD2,TRBV10-2,.,TRBJ2-7,TGCGCCAGCAGTAAATCCCAACTCGACGGGGGGGCATACGAGCAGTACTTC,CASSKSQLDGGAYEQYF
.,TRBV6-5,.,TRBJ2-7,TGTGCCAGCAGTTTGACAGGACAGAGCTACGAGCAGTACTTC,CASSLTGQSYEQYF
.,TRBV5-6,.,TRBJ2-7,TGTGCCAGCAGCTTGGTTTTTAGGGCAGGGAATCCCTACGAGCAGTACTTC,CASSLVFRAGNPYEQYF
.,TRBV5-1,.,TRBJ2-1,TGCGCCAGCAGCTTGGATACGGGCGACTACAATGAGCAGTTCTTC,CASSLDTGDYNEQFF
.,TRBV27,.,TRBJ1-2,TGTGCCAGCAGTTTTGTGGGGGACTATGGCTACACCTTC,CASSFVGDYGYTF
TRBD1,TRBV7-6,.,TRBJ2-1,TGTGCCAGCAGCTTAGAGTCAGGGGGCAATGAGCAGTTCTTC,CASSLESGGNEQFF
.,TRBV5-1,once,TRBJ1-1,TGCGCCAGCAGCTCGGCCGGGATGGCAGGGGCAACTGAAGCTTTCTTT,CASSSAGMAGATEAFF
.,TRBV11-2,once,TRBJ2-3,TGTGCCAGCGGGGGTACCATAATAGATACGCAGTATTTT,CASGGTIIDTQYF
.,TRBV5-6,once,TRBJ2-7,TGTGCCAGCAGCTTGGGGTACGGTGGATTCGGGTACTTC,CASSLGYGGFGYF
TRBD1,TRBV19,.,TRBJ2-7,TGTGCCAGTAGTAGACAGGGGGCCTCCTACGAGCAGTACTTC,CASSRQGASYEQYF
.,TRBV9,.,TRBJ1-2,TGTGCCAGCAGCGTAAGTGGGTTCTATGGCTACACCTTC,CASSVSGFYGYTF
.,TRBV27,.,TRBJ2-7,TGTGCCAGCAGTTTATCGGGGGGCTACGAGCAGTACTTC,CASSLSGGYEQYF
.,TRBV5-6,.,TRBJ1-5,TGTGCCAGCAGCTTGACAGTTAGCAATCAGCCCCAGCATTTT,CASSLTVSNQPQHF
TRBD2,TRBV5-1,.,TRBJ2-1,TGCGCCAGCAGCTCCGTTAGCGGGGGAGCGAACAATGAGCAGTTCTTC,CASSSVSGGANNEQFF
.,TRBV6-7,.,TRBJ2-2,TGTGCCAGCAGTGGACACTTTACCGGGGAGCTGTTTTTT,CASSGHFTGELFF
TRBD1,TRBV29-1,.,TRBJ1-5,TGCAGCGTAGCCGGGACAGATCCCAATCAGCCCCAGCATTTT,CSVAGTDPNQPQHF
.,TRBV9,once,TRBJ2-7,TGTGCCAGCAGCTCCACCGTTTCCTACGAGCAGTACTTC,CASSSTVSYEQYF
.,TRBV28,.,TRBJ1-6,TGTGCCAGCGGGACCCCAGGTGGTAATTCACCCCTCCACTTT,CASGTPGGNSPLHF
.,TRBV27,few,TRBJ1-5,TGTGCCAGCAGACTTGCCTATCGTAACCAGCCCCAGCATTTT,CASRLAYRNQPQHF